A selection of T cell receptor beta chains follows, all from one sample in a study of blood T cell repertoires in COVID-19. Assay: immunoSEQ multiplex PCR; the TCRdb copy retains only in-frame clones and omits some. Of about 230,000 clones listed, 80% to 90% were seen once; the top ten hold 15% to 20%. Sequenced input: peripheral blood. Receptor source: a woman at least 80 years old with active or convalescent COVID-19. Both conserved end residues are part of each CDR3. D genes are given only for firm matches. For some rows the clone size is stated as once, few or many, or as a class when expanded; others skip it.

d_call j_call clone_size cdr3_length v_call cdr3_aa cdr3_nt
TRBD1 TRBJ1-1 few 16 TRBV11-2 CASSLSGTGARTEAFF TGTGCCAGCAGCTTATCCGGGACAGGGGCGCGGACTGAAGCTTTCTTT
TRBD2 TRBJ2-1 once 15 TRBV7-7 CASSTGTNPGNEQFF TGTGCCAGCAGCACCGGGACTAACCCTGGCAATGAGCAGTTCTTC
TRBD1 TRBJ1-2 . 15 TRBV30 CAWSAQQGRRYGYTF TGTGCCTGGAGTGCCCAACAGGGGAGGAGGTATGGCTACACCTTC
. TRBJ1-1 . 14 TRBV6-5 CATKKGQWNTEAFF TGTGCCACCAAGAAGGGGCAGTGGAACACTGAAGCTTTCTTT
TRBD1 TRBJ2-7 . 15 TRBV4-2 CASSQADRGLNEQYF TGTGCCAGCAGCCAAGCGGACAGGGGGCTCAACGAGCAGTACTTC
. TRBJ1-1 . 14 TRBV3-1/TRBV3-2 CATINRRSNTEAFF TGTGCCACCATTAACAGACGATCGAACACTGAAGCTTTCTTT
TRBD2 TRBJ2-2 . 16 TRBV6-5 CASSYGLAGDVGELFF TGTGCCAGCAGTTACGGACTAGCGGGAGATGTCGGGGAGCTGTTTTTT
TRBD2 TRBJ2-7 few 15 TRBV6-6 CASSYLAASGNEQYF TGTGCCAGCAGCTACCTAGCGGCCTCCGGAAACGAGCAGTACTTC
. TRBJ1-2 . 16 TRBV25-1 CASSEAGHFLPYGYTF TGTGCCAGCAGTGAAGCCGGACACTTTCTCCCCTATGGCTACACCTTC
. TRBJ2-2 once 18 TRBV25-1 CASSEHPGRGLNTGELFF TGTGCCAGCAGTGAACATCCGGGCAGGGGATTGAACACCGGGGAGCTGTTTTTT
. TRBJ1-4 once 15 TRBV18 CASSPQTGSAEKLFF TGTGCCAGCTCACCACAAACAGGGTCCGCTGAAAAACTGTTTTTT
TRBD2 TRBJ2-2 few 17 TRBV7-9 CASSSTLTSGHTGELFF TGTGCCAGCAGTTCTACCCTCACTAGCGGACACACCGGGGAGCTGTTTTTT
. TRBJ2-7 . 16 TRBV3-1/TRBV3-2 CASSRRGAGESYEQYF TGTGCCAGCAGCCGACGGGGGGCAGGGGAAAGCTACGAGCAGTACTTC
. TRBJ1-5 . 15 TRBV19 CASSPRGEGNQPQHF TGTGCCAGTAGTCCTAGGGGTGAAGGCAATCAGCCCCAGCATTTT
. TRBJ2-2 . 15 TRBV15 CATSRDPGITGELFF TGTGCCACCAGCAGAGATCCAGGGATCACCGGGGAGCTGTTTTTT
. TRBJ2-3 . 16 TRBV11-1 CASSLAERFYTDTQYF TGTGCCAGCAGCTTAGCGGAGCGGTTTTACACAGATACGCAGTATTTT
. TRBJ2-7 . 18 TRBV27 CASSLYPPSPKDPYEQYF TGTGCCAGCAGTTTATACCCCCCTAGTCCCAAAGACCCCTACGAGCAGTACTTC
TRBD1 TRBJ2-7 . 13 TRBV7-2 CASSSQGASEQYF TGTGCCAGCAGCTCACAGGGGGCGAGCGAGCAGTACTTC
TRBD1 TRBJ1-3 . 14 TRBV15 CATSRGQGANTIYF TGTGCCACCAGCCGCGGACAGGGGGCAAACACCATATATTTT
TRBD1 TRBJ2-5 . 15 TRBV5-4 CASSSPGQSQETQYF TGTGCCAGCAGCAGTCCGGGACAGTCACAAGAGACCCAGTACTTC
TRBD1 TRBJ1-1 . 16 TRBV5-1 CASRGGTDKPNTEAFF TGCGCCAGCAGAGGCGGGACAGATAAACCGAACACTGAAGCTTTCTTT
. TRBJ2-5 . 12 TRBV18 CASSPQRETQYF TGTGCCAGCTCACCACAGCGAGAGACCCAGTACTTC
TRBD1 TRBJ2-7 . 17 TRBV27 CASSSFHRPGQGYEQYF TGTGCCAGCAGTTCTTTCCACAGGCCGGGACAGGGCTACGAGCAGTACTTC
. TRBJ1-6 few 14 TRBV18 CASSPGQNNSPLHF TGTGCCAGCTCACCAGGACAGAATAATTCACCCCTCCACTTT
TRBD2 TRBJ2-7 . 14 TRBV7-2 CASSIGRGDYEQYF TGTGCCAGCAGTATCGGACGGGGGGACTACGAGCAGTACTTC
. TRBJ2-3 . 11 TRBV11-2 CASSSGDTQYF TGTGCCAGCAGCTCAGGTGATACGCAGTATTTT
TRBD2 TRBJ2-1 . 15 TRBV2 CASRPTSGGAGEQFF TGTGCCAGCAGACCTACTAGCGGGGGGGCAGGTGAGCAGTTCTTC
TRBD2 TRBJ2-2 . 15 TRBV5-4 CASSLPSGDTGELFF TGTGCCAGCAGCTTGCCCAGCGGGGACACCGGGGAGCTGTTTTTT
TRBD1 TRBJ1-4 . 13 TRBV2 CASMRGRNEKLFF TGTGCCAGCATGAGGGGGCGGAATGAAAAACTGTTTTTT
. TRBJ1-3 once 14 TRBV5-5 CASTLQTNGNTIYF TGTGCCAGCACTCTTCAGACTAACGGAAACACCATATATTTT
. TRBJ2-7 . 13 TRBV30 CAWSSSPTYEQYF TGTGCCTGGAGCTCTAGCCCTACCTACGAGCAGTACTTC
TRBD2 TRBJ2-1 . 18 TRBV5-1 CASSSRLAGDTVKPEQFF TGCGCCAGCAGCTCCAGACTAGCGGGAGATACGGTCAAACCTGAGCAGTTCTTC
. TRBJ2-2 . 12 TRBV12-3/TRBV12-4 CASSLVAGELFF TGTGCCAGCAGTTTAGTTGCGGGGGAGCTGTTTTTT
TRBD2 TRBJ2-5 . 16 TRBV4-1 CASRDDTGTSMKTQYF TGCGCCAGCCGCGACGATACCGGGACTAGCATGAAGACCCAGTACTTC
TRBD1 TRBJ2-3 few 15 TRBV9 CASSPRGQGTDTQYF TGTGCCAGCAGCCCGAGGGGGCAGGGGACCGATACGCAGTATTTT
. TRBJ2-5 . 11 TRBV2 CASSREETQYF TGTGCCAGCTCCAGGGAAGAGACCCAGTACTTC
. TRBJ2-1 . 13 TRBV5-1 CASSFDTYNEQFF TGCGCCAGCAGCTTTGACACCTACAATGAGCAGTTCTTC
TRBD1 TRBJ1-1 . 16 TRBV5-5 CASSSRDRDGITEAFF TGTGCCAGCAGCTCGCGTGACAGGGACGGGATCACTGAAGCTTTCTTT
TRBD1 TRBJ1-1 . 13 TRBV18 CASWTGGITEAFF TGTGCCAGCTGGACAGGGGGTATCACTGAAGCTTTCTTT
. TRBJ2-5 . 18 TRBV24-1 CATSDLHRVRSTPETQYF TGTGCCACCAGTGATTTACACAGGGTCAGGTCCACCCCAGAGACCCAGTACTTC
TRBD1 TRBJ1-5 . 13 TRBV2 CASSTGVNQPQHF TGTGCCAGCAGTACAGGGGTCAATCAGCCCCAGCATTTT
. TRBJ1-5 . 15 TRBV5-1 CASSLEPTGEQPQHF TGCGCCAGCAGCTTGGAGCCGACTGGGGAGCAGCCCCAGCATTTT
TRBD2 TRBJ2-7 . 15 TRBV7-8 CASIPGGLAGGEQYF TGTGCCAGCATCCCAGGGGGACTAGCGGGAGGCGAGCAGTACTTC
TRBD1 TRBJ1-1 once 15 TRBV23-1 CASSQPDREHTEAFF TGCGCCAGCAGTCAACCGGACAGGGAGCACACTGAAGCTTTCTTT
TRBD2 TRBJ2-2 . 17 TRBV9 CASSLHAGGPATGELFF TGTGCCAGCAGCTTACACGCGGGGGGGCCGGCCACCGGGGAGCTGTTTTTT
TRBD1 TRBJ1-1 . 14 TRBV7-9 CASSSQGGGTEAFF TGTGCCAGCAGCTCACAGGGGGGAGGAACTGAAGCTTTCTTT
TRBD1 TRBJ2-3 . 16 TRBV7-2 CASTPWSRGPTDTQYF TGTGCCAGCACCCCCTGGAGCAGGGGGCCGACAGATACGCAGTATTTT
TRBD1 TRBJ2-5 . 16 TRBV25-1 CASSEAQGGLLETQYF TGTGCCAGCAGTGAAGCACAGGGGGGTTTATTGGAGACCCAGTACTTC
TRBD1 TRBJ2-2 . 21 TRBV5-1 CASSRDPRGQEKIANTGELFF TGCGCCAGCAGCCGAGATCCTCGGGGACAGGAAAAAATCGCGAACACCGGGGAGCTGTTTTTT
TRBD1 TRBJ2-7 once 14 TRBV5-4 CASSEQGASYEQYF TGTGCCAGCAGCGAGCAGGGGGCTTCCTACGAGCAGTACTTC
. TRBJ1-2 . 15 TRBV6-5 CASSYSSTGSYGYTF TGTGCCAGCAGTTACTCCTCGACAGGATCGTATGGCTACACCTTC
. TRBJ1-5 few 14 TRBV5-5 CASSLASSNQPQHF TGTGCCAGCAGCTTGGCCTCCAGCAATCAGCCCCAGCATTTT
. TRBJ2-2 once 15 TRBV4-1 CASTNPGGLTGELFF TGCGCCAGCACCAACCCGGGGGGCCTCACCGGGGAGCTGTTTTTT
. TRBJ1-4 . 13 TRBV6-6 CASTTPTAGKLFF TGTGCCAGCACCACCCCCACAGCCGGAAAACTGTTTTTT
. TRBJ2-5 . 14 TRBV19 CASSPGFYQETQYF TGTGCCAGTAGTCCGGGGTTTTACCAAGAGACCCAGTACTTC
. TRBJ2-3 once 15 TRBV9 CASSVGAGQADTQYF TGTGCCAGCAGCGTAGGGGCAGGGCAGGCAGATACGCAGTATTTT
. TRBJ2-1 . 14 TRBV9 CASSPLGGGGEQFF TGTGCCAGCAGCCCCTTGGGTGGAGGAGGTGAGCAGTTCTTC